This T cell receptor (beta chain) was observed in a study of identical twins. On this clonotype: Its specificity is unknown.

A universal primer site was created by template switching, with the cDNA bearing unique molecular identifiers. TCRdb redid the calling of the 5' RACE reads with MiXCR, one entry per CDR3 protein. The sample shows roughly 1.6 million distinct CDR3 sequences, about 32% of them seen only once. This CDR3 contains 12 residues. V lost 5 bases, J lost 7 bases, and 11 bases lay in between. Germline V lookup: CDR1 LNHDA, CDR2 SQIVND (reference sequence). The study, taken as a whole, reports: Within cord blood, abundant beta clonotypes carried fewer insertions, but memory repertoires showed no such trend. Weaker excess twin sharing was observed in beta out-of-frame sequences. Twin-shared out-of-frame alpha sequences showed excess low generation probability.

The receptor was isolated from a newborn girl in good health. Input material: cord blood. The chain joins TRBV19 to TRBJ1-1; perhaps TRBD1 as D (5 bases). The CDR3: CASSYEGREAFF. CDR3 in DNA: TGTGCCAGTAGTTATGAGGGACGTGAAGCTTTCTTT.